This TCR beta chain is from a study of T cells in localized non-small cell lung cancer. In its sample, this clone is medium-sized (0.01 to 0.1%). Antigen: not known. Here immunoSEQ multiplex PCR was the method, and the copy in TCRdb shows in-frame clones only, minus some. Here the sample spans about 3,500 clones, less than 40% being singletons. In each case, adjacent lung free of atypia was taken at least 2 cm from the tumor margin. Notes on the study in general: Adjacent lung was found to contain a median approximately 60 of the top 100 tumor clones.

Trimming stripped 3 bases from V and 2 bases from J, with 11 bases between. Germline assignment: CDR1 SGHNT and CDR2 YENEEA. This CDR3 is 14 amino acids long. The source of this sequence is a woman aged 40-70 years with stage I lung adenocarcinoma. The V gene is TRBV11-3, the J gene TRBJ2-7, with D possibly being TRBD1 or TRBD2 (5 bases each). Sequencing was performed on normal lung tissue next to the tumor, taken before any cancer treatment. This chain's CDR3 is CASSLAGTAYEQYF. The CDR3 bases are TGTGCCAGCAGCTTGGCCGGGACGGCCTACGAGCAGTACTTC.